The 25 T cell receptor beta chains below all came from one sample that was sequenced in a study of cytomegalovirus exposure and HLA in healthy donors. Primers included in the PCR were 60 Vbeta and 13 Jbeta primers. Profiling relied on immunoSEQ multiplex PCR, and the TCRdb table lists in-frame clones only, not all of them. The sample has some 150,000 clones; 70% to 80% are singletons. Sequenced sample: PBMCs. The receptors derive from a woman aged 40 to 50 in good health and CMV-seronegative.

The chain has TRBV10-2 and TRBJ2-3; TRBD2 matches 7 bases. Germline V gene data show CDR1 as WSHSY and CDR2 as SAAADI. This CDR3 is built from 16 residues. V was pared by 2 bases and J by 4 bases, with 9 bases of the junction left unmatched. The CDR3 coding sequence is TGCGCCAGCAGTGAGCCGAATGGCGGGGGTGCAGATACGCAGTATTTT. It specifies CASSEPNGGGADTQYF.

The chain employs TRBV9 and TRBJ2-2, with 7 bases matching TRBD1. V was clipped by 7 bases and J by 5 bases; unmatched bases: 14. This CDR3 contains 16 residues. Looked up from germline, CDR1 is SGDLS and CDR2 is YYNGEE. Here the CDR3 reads CASGLRSGTVTGELFF. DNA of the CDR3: TGTGCCAGCGGCCTCCGCTCCGGGACAGTTACCGGGGAGCTGTTTTTT.

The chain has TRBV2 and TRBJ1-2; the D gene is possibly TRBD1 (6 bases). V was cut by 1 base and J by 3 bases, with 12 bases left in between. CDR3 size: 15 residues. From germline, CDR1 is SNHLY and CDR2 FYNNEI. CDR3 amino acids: CASSEGAGVDYGYTF. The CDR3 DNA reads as TGTGCCAGCAGTGAAGGGGCAGGGGTTGACTATGGCTACACCTTC.

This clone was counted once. The CDR3 sequence: CASSAGGPVGALNSPLHF. The CDR3 bases are TGTGCCAGCAGCGCGGGGGGACCAGTTGGGGCACTTAATTCACCCCTCCACTTT. This chain connects TRBV5-4 to TRBJ1-6; perhaps TRBD1 as D (5 bases). CDR3 length equals 18 residues. The V gene lost 4 bases and the J gene lost 6 bases, with 23 bases spanning the gap. Germline loops: CDR1 SGHNT, CDR2 YYREEE (reference sequence).

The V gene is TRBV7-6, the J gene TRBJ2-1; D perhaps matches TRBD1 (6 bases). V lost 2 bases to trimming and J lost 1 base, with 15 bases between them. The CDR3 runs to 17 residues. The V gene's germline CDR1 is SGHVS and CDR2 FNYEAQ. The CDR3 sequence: CASSLTGQSLSYNEQFF. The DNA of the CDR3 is TGTGCCAGCAGCTTAACAGGACAGAGCCTATCCTACAATGAGCAGTTCTTC.

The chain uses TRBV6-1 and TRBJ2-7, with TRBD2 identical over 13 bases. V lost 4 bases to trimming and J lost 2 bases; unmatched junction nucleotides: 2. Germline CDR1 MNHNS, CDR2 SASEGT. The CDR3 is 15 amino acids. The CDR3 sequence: CASSAGTSGTYEQYF. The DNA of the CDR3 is TGTGCCAGCAGTGCTGGGACTAGCGGGACCTACGAGCAGTACTTC.

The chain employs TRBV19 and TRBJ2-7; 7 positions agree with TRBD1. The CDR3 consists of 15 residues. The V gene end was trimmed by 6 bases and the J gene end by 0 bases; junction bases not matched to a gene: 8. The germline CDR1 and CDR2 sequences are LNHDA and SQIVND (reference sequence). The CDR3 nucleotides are TGTGCCAGTAGCCCGAGACAGGGACCCTCCTACGAGCAGTACTTC. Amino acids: CASSPRQGPSYEQYF.

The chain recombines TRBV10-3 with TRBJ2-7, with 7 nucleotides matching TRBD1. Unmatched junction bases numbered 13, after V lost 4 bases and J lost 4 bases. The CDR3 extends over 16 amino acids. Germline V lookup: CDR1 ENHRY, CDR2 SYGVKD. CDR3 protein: CAISGEGGGREYEQYF. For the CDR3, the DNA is TGTGCCATCAGTGGAGAAGGGGGCGGTAGAGAATACGAGCAGTACTTC.

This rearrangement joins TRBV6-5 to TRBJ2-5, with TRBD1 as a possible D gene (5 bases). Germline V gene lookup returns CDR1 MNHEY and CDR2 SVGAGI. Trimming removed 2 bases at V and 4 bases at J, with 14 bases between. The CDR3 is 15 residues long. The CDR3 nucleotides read TGTGCCAGCAGTTACCTTCCGGACAAGGGAGAGACCCAGTACTTC. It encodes CASSYLPDKGETQYF.

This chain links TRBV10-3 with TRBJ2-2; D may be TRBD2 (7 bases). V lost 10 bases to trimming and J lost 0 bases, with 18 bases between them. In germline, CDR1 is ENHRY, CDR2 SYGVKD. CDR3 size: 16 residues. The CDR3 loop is CATGSGRGPNTGELFF. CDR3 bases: TGTGCCACCGGGTCGGGGCGGGGGCCGAACACCGGGGAGCTGTTTTTT.

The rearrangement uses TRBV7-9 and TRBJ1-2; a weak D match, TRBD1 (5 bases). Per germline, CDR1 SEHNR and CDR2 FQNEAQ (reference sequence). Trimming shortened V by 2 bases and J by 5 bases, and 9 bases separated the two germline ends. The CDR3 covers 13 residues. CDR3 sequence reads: CASSLLQGYGYTF. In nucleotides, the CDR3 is TGTGCCAGCAGCTTACTTCAGGGATATGGCTACACCTTC.

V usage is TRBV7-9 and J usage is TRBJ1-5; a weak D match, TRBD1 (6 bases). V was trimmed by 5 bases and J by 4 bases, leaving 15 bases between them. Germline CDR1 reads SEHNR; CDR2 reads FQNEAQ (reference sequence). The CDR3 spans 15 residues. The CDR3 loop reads CASSAQGSPNQPQHF. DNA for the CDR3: TGTGCCAGCAGCGCCCAGGGGTCGCCTAATCAGCCCCAGCATTTT.

CDR3 nucleotides: TGTGCCAGTAGTATTTCTGGGACAGCCTACAATGAGCAGTTCTTC. This translates into CASSISGTAYNEQFF. V usage is TRBV19 and J usage is TRBJ2-1; TRBD1 matches 7 bases. The V gene end was trimmed by 3 bases and the J gene end by 2 bases; junction bases not matched to a gene: 4. The CDR3 extends over 15 amino acids. Germline CDR1 is LNHDA and CDR2 is SQIVND (reference sequence).

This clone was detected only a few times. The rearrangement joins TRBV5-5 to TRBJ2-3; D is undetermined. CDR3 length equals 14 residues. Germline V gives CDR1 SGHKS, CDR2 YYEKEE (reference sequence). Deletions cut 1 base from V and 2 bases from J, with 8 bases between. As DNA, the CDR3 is TGTGCCAGCAGCTTGCGCAGTTTCACAGATACGCAGTATTTT. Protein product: CASSLRSFTDTQYF.

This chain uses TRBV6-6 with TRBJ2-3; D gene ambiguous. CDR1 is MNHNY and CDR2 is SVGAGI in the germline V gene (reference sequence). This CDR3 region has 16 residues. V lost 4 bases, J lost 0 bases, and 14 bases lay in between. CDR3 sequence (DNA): TGTGCCAGCAGTTCGGTCGCAACCTTTAGCACAGATACGCAGTATTTT. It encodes CASSSVATFSTDTQYF.

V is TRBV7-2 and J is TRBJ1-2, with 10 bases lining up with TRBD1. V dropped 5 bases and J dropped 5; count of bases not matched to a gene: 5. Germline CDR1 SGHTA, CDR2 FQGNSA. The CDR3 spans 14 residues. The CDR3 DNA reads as TGTGCCAGCAGCGAACCGGGACAGGGGTATGGCTACACCTTC. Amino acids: CASSEPGQGYGYTF. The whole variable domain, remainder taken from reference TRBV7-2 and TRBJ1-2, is GAGVSQSPSNKVTEKGKDVELRCDPISGHTALYWYRQSLGQGLEFLIYFQGNSAPDKSGLPSDRFSAERTGGSVSTLTIQRTQQEDSAVYLCASSEPGQGYGYTFGSGTRLTVV.

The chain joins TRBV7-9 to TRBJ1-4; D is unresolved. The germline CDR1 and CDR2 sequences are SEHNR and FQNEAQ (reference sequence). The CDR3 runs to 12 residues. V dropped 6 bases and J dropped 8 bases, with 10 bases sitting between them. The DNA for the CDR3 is TGTGCCAGCAGGTCGGTAGAGGAAAAACTGTTTTTT. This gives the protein CASRSVEEKLFF.

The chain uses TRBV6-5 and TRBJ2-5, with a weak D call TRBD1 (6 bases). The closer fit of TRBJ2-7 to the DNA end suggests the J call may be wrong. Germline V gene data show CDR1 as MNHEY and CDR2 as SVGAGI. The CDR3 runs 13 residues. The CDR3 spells CASSPFDRYEQYF. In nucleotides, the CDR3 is TGTGCCAGCAGTCCATTTGACAGGTACGAGCAGTACTTC.

In DNA form, the CDR3 reads TGTGCCAGCAGCCAAGGAACAAATAATCAGCCCCAGCATTTT. It codes for CASSQGTNNQPQHF. The rearrangement links TRBV4-2 to TRBJ1-5; D is undetermined. Trimming pared 1 base from V and 4 bases from J, leaving 8 bases between. CDR3 length: 14 amino acids. Germline V gene data show CDR1 as LGHNA and CDR2 as YNFKEQ.

CDR3 DNA sequence: TGCGCCAGCAGCTTCACAGGGAGGGCCACTGAAGCTTTCTTT. Its protein is CASSFTGRATEAFF. The rearrangement uses TRBV5-1 and TRBJ1-1; perhaps TRBD1 as D (6 bases). The germline V and J ends were trimmed by 2 bases and 4 bases, with 12 bases remaining between them. This CDR3 spans 14 amino acids. Germline V lookup: CDR1 SGHRS, CDR2 YFSETQ.

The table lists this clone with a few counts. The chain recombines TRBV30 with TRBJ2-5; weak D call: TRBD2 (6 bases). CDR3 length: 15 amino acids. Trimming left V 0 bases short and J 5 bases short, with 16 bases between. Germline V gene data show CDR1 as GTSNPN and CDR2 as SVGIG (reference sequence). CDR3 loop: CAWSVTAGMRETQYF. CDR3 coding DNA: TGTGCCTGGAGTGTAACCGCGGGGATGCGGGAGACCCAGTACTTC. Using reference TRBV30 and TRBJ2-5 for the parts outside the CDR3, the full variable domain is SQTIHQWPATLVQPVGSPLSLECTVEGTSNPNLYWYRQAAGRGLQLLFYSVGIGQISSEVPQNLSASRPQDRQFILSSKKLLLSDSGFYLCAWSVTAGMRETQYFGPGTRLLVL.

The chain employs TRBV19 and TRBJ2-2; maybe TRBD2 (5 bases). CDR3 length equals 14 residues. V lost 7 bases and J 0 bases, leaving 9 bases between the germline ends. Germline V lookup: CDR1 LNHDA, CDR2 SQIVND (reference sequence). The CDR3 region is CASKSSANTGELFF. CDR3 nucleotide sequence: TGTGCCAGTAAGAGTAGCGCGAACACCGGGGAGCTGTTTTTT.

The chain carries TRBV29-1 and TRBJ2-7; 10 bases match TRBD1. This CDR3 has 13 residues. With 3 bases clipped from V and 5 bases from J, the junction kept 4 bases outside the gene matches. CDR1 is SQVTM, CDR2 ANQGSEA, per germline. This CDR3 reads CSVEGQGRHEQYF. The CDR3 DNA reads TGCAGCGTTGAGGGACAGGGGAGGCACGAGCAGTACTTC.

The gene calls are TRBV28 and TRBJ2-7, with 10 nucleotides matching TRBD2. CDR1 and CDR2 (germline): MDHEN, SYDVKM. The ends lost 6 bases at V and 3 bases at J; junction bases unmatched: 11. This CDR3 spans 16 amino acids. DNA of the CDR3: TGTGCCAGCAGCTCCCTTCGACTAGCGGGCATCTACGAGCAGTACTTC. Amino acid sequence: CASSSLRLAGIYEQYF.

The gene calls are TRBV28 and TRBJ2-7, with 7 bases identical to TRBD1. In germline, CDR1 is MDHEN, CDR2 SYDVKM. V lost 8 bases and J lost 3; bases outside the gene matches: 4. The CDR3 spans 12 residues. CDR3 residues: CASRQGSYEQYF. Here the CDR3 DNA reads TGTGCCAGCCGACAGGGAAGCTACGAGCAGTACTTC.